The clone carrying this T cell receptor beta chain appeared a few times. CDR1 and CDR2 from the germline V gene are SGHVS and FNYEAQ. Trimming took off 2 bases at V and 10 bases at J, with 15 bases between the two ends. There are 14 residues in the CDR3. The record originates from a study of blood T cell repertoires in COVID-19. Study-level background: Sites in the United States, Italy and Spain provided acute and convalescent COVID-19 samples. PBMCs, B-cell-depleted T cells, or T cells were the source of the cDNA or gDNA that made up the material.

The participants were between roughly 18 and 89 years old and came from about two dozen US areas. Sequenced by immunoSEQ multiplex PCR; TCRdb stores in-frame clones only, minus some. Found here are around 190,000 clones, roughly 88% of them singletons; the top ten hold 5.6%. The chain carries TRBV7-6 and TRBJ2-1; D possibly corresponds to TRBD1 (6 bases). The receptor comes from a man aged 35 to 55 with acute COVID-19. Sequenced material: PBMCs or T cells enriched from blood (not recorded which). CDR3 sequence: CASSLSSVGAEQFF. In DNA, the CDR3 is TGTGCCAGCAGCTTATCTTCCGTGGGGGCCGAGCAGTTCTTC.